The entry that follows covers one TCR beta chain sequence. This clonotype was counted at least ten times. Its recognized antigen is unknown. Within one base of it there is no much larger clone, and no base qualities were kept. The source of the sample is a study of regulatory T cells in long-lasting Graves disease (dated by TCRdb to the early 2020s). For the wider study: In the newly diagnosed Graves' disease group, patients had been taking antithyroid drugs for less than 3 months. The study was registered as a clinical trial and conducted in China. Persistent Graves' disease patients were compared with newly diagnosed Graves' disease patients by peripheral blood TCR sequencing and RNA sequencing. TCR sequencing covered 13 persistent and approximately 20 newly diagnosed Graves' disease patients, some 35 samples in total.

Here is what the overall study found, with its caveats: TRBV28, TRBJ1-2 and TRBJ2-5 were preferentially used in persistent disease, while TRBV20-1 and TRBJ2-1 were favored in newly diagnosed disease. Compared with newly diagnosed patients, patients with persistent Graves' disease had lower TCR Shannon entropy and fewer highly expanded clones, which suggests clonal expansion. As a limitation, the authors acknowledged that the small sample size may reduce accuracy. Patients with persistent disease shared more public clonotypes (around 3,000) than newly diagnosed patients did (about 1,000). Sequencing and analysis were limited to the TCR beta chain. The study examined only peripheral blood because the primary lesion, thyroid tissue, could not be accessed.

Sequences MNHEY (CDR1) and SMNVEV (CDR2) are obtained from the germline V gene (reference sequence). From V the trimming removes 2 bases and from J it removes 6 bases, while the gene matches leave 7 bases of the junction unaccounted for. From its cysteine to its phenylalanine, the CDR3 spans 16 amino acids. The retained sequence is limited to the CDR3, 48 bases, with the frame set at the first base. Reading the label with the study, this specimen's time point is: newly diagnosed GD, antithyroid drugs for less than 3 months. For both TCR sequencing and RNA sequencing, RNA was extracted from PBMCs in TRIzol. The diagnosis of Graves' disease was made according to American Thyroid Association guidelines. The patients came from an endocrinology department in Xi'an, China. Each patient gave 8.5 to 9.5 milliliters of peripheral blood, collected in an EDTA anticoagulant tube. PBMCs were isolated by Ficoll Paque Plus density gradient separation without further T cell sorting. An Agilent 2100 Bioanalyzer and agarose gel were used to assess RNA quality, and a NanoDrop 2000 was used to measure RNA concentration.

Library preparation was by multiplex PCR. Sequencing instrument: Illumina HiSeq 4000. CDR3 regions were amplified by Arm-PCR with iRepertoire HTBI primers to construct TCR beta libraries. PCR products were gel purified before sequencing. In the original analysis: Across samples, 60 to 70 TRBV and 13 to 15 TRBJ segments were identified and used for gene usage analysis of CDR3 amino acid clonotypes. COPE and FqMerger were used to merge the filtered high-quality paired reads into contigs. BLAST was used to align contigs to IMGT TRBV, TRBD and TRBJ reference genes, with CDR3 defined following IMGT. Highly expanded clones were defined as clonotypes with a frequency above 0.1%. Shannon entropy served as the measure of repertoire diversity, while the Gini coefficient captured V-J evenness. Clonotypes shared by more than one individual were considered public. TCRdb redid the processing of the public reads, applying fastp at Q25 and MiXCR, and retained in-frame beta chains. Entries that share a CDR3 protein sequence are merged under the most common genes and DNA. The V and J calls follow TCRdb's processing rather than the paper's. This sample is represented by under 300,000 distinct CDR3 sequences; about 16% of them were singletons. Clones ranked in the top ten supply over 20% of the sample.

This sequence was found in a female donor with Graves disease. The sample consisted of peripheral blood mononuclear cells (PBMCs), taken at new diagnosis, from a patient treated with antithyroid drugs. This receptor chain uses TRBV27 and TRBJ2-1, and 10 junctional nucleotides match TRBD2. The CDR3 reads as follows: CASSLGTSALRNEQFF. The nucleotides are TGTGCCAGCAGTTTAGGGACTAGCGCCCTGCGCAATGAGCAGTTCTTC.